The present entry profiles one T cell receptor beta chain with its context. This CDR3 comprises 17 residues. Germline CDR1 SGHTA, CDR2 FQGNSA. The V gene end was trimmed by 6 bases and the J gene end by 4 bases; junction bases not matched to a gene: 10. Each CDR3 protein is one row after TCRdb ran MiXCR on the 5' RACE reads. The repertoire holds about 470,000 distinct CDR3 sequences, with around 25% as singletons. This sample is drawn from a study of T-cell memory formation after mild COVID-19. The TCR comes from an adult woman who had mild COVID-19 (a few samples of this study predate the infection). Cell type and time point are not known. The J gene is TRBJ2-1, the V gene TRBV7-2; 12 bases are a match to TRBD2. The material sequenced was PBMCs or a T cell subset sorted from them (not recorded which). The CDR3, as DNA: TGTGCCAGCAGAAGAACCGGACTAGCGGGACTTTACAATGAGCAGTTCTTC. The encoded protein is CASRRTGLAGLYNEQFF.